This TCR beta chain was identified in a study of patients and donors after allogeneic stem cell transplantation. TCRdb reprocessed the RT-PCR reads via MiXCR and lists one record per CDR3 protein. The data show about 160,000 distinct CDR3 sequences, more than 20% seen once. J gave up 7 bases and V 1 base, and 5 bases lay outside the gene matches. The CDR3 spans 15 residues. Germline V lookup: CDR1 LGHNA, CDR2 YSLEER. The sequencing sample was made of blood, either unsorted or a sorted T cell fraction (not recorded which). The clonotype originates from a human donor who was either an allogeneic HSCT recipient or a stem cell or donor lymphocyte infusion donor (not recorded which). It is not recorded whose cells these are; they may come from a transplant donor. V gene TRBV4-3 combines with J gene TRBJ2-1, with TRBD1 matching 9 bases. The CDR3 protein is CASSQVQGAWNEQFF. CDR3 nucleotides: TGCGCCAGCAGCCAAGTACAGGGGGCTTGGAATGAGCAGTTCTTC.